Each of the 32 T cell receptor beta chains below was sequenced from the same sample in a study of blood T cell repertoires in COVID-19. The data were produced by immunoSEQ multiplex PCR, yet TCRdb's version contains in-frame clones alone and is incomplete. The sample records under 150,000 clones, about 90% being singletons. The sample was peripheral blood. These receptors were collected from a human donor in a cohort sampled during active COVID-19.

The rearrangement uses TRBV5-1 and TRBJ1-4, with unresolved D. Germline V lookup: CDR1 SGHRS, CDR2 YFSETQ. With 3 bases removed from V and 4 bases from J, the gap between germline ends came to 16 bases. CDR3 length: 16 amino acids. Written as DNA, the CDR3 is TGCGCCAGCAGCTCCACCCCGGCGGAGCTTAATGAAAAACTGTTTTTT. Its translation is CASSSTPAELNEKLFF. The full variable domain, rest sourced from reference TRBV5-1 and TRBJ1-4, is KAGVTQTPRYLIKTRGQQVTLSCSPISGHRSVSWYQQTPGQGLQFLFEYFSETQRNKGNFPGRFSGRQFSNSRSEMNVSTLELGDSALYLCASSSTPAELNEKLFFGSGTQLSVL.

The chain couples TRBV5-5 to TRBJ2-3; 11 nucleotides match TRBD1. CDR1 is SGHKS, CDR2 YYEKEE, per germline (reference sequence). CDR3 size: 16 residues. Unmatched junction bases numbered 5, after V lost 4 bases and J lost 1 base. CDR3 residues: CASSTGTGGGTDTQYF. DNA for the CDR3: TGTGCCAGCAGCACAGGGACAGGGGGGGGCACAGATACGCAGTATTTT.

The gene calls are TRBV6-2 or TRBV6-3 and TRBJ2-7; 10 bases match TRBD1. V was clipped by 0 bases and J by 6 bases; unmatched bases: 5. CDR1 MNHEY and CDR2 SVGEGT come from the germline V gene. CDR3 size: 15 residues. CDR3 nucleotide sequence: TGTGCCAGCAGTTACTCTGGGACAGGGGATTTCGAGCAGTACTTC. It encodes CASSYSGTGDFEQYF.

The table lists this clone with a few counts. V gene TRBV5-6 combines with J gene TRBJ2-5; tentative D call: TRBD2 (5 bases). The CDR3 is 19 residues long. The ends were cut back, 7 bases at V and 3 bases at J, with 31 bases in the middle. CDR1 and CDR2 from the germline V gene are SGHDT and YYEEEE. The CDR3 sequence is CASLPRRGNGLPGEETQYF. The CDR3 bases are TGTGCCAGCCTCCCTCGGCGTGGAAATGGACTTCCCGGGGAAGAGACCCAGTACTTC.

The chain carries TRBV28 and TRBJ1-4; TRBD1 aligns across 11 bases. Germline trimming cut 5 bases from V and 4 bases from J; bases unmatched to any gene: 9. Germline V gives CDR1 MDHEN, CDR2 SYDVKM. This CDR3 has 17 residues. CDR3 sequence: CASSTRTGGGFNEKLFF. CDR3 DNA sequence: TGTGCCAGCAGTACGCGGACAGGGGGCGGTTTTAATGAAAAACTGTTTTTT.

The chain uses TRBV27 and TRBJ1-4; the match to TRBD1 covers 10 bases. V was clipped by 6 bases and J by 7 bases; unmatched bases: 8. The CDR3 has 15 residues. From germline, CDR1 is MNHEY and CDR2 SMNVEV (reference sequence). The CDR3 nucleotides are TGTGCCAGCAGGGAAATAGGGACAGGGGTTGAAAAACTGTTTTTT. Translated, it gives CASREIGTGVEKLFF.

CDR3 DNA sequence: TGTGCCAGCAGCTATATCGATGAGCAGTTCTTC. Protein product: CASSYIDEQFF. V usage is TRBV11-2 and J usage is TRBJ2-1; D not certain. Germline CDR1 is SGHAT and CDR2 is FQNNGV. This CDR3 is 11 amino acids long. Trimming removed 4 bases at V and 8 bases at J, with 6 bases between.

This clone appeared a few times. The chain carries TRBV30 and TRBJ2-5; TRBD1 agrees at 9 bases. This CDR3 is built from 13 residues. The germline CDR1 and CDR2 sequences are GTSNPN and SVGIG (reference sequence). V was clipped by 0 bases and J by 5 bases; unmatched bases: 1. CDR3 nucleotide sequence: TGTGCCTGGAGTGTTGACAGGGGGGAGACCCAGTACTTC. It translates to CAWSVDRGETQYF.

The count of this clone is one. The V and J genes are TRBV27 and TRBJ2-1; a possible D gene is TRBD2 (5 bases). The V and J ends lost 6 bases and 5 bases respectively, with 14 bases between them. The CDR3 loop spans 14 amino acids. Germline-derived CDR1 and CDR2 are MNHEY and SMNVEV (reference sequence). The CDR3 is CASRLHGENNEQFF. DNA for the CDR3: TGTGCCAGCAGGCTACATGGGGAGAACAATGAGCAGTTCTTC.

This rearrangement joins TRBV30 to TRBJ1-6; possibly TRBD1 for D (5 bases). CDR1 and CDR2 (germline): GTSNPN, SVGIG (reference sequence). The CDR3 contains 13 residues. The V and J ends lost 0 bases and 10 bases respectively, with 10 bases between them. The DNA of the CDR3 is TGTGCCTGGAGTGTAGGAGGGGACTCACCCCTCCACTTT. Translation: CAWSVGGDSPLHF. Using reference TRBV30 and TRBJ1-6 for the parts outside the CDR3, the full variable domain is SQTIHQWPATLVQPVGSPLSLECTVEGTSNPNLYWYRQAAGRGLQLLFYSVGIGQISSEVPQNLSASRPQDRQFILSSKKLLLSDSGFYLCAWSVGGDSPLHFGNGTRLTVT.

This CDR3 reads CASSQGTDRRNSPLHF. Here the CDR3 DNA reads TGTGCCAGCAGCCAAGGAACTGACAGGCGGAATTCACCCCTCCACTTT. The J gene is TRBJ1-6, the V gene TRBV3-1 (or the pseudogene TRBV3-2); D is perhaps TRBD1 (6 bases). The V gene lost 1 base and the J gene lost 7 bases, with 14 bases spanning the gap. Germline-derived CDR1 and CDR2 are LGHDT and YNNKEL (reference sequence). CDR3 length: 16 amino acids.

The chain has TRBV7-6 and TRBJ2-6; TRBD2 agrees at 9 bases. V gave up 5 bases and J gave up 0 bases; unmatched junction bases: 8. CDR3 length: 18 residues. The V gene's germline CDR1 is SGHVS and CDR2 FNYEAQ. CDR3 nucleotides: TGTGCCAGCAGCCTGACTAGCGGATCCGTCTCTGGGGCCAACGTCCTGACTTTC. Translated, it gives CASSLTSGSVSGANVLTF.

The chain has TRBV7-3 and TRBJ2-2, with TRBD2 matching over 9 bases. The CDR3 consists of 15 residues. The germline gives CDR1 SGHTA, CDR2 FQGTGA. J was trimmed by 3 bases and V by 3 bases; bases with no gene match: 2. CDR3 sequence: CASSLTSGYTGELFF. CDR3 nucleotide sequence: TGTGCCAGCAGCTTGACTAGCGGATACACCGGGGAGCTGTTTTTT. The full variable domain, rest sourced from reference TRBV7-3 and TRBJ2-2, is GAGVSQTPSNKVTEKGKYVELRCDPISGHTALYWYRQSLGQGPEFLIYFQGTGAADDSGLPNDRFFAVRPEGSVSTLKIQRTERGDSAVYLCASSLTSGYTGELFFGEGSRLTVL.

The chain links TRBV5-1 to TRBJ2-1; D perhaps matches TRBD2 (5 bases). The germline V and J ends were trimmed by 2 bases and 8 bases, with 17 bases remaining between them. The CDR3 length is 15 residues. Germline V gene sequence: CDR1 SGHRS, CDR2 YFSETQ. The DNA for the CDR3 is TGCGCCAGCAGCTTAGGTCTCCCTAGCCCTCATGAGCAGTTCTTC. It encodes CASSLGLPSPHEQFF.

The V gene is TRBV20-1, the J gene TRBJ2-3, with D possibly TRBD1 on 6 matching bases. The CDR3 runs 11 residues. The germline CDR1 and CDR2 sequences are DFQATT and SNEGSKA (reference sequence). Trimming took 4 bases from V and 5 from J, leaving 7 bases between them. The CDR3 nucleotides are TGCAGTGCTAACAGGGAAGATACGCAGTATTTT. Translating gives CSANREDTQYF.

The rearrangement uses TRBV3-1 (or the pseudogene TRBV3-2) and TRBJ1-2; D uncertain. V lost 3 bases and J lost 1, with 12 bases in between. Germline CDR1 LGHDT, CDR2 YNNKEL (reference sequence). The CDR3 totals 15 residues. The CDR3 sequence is CASSHEADVNYGYTF. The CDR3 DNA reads TGTGCCAGCAGCCATGAGGCAGACGTTAACTATGGCTACACCTTC.

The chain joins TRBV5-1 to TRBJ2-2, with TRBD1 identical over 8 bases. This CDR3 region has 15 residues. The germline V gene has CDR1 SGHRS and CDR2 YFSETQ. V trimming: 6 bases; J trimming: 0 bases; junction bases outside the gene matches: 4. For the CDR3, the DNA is TGCGCCAGCACCCGGACAGGGCCGAACACCGGGGAGCTGTTTTTT. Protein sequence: CASTRTGPNTGELFF.

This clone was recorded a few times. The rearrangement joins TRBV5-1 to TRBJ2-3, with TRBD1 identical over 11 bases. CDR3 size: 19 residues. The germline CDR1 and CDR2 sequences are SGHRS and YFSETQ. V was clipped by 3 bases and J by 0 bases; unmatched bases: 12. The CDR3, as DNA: TGCGCCAGCAGCTCCACCTCAATAGGGACAGGGGGGAGCACAGATACGCAGTATTTT. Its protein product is CASSSTSIGTGGSTDTQYF. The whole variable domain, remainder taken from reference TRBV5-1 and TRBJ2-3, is KAGVTQTPRYLIKTRGQQVTLSCSPISGHRSVSWYQQTPGQGLQFLFEYFSETQRNKGNFPGRFSGRQFSNSRSEMNVSTLELGDSALYLCASSSTSIGTGGSTDTQYFGPGTRLTVL.

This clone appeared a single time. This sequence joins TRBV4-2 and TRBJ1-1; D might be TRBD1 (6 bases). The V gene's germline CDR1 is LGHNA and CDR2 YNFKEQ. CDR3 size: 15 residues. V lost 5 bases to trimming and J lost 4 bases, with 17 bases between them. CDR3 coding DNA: TGTGCCAGCAGCGATGACAGGTCCCCCGGCACTGAAGCTTTCTTT. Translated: CASSDDRSPGTEAFF.

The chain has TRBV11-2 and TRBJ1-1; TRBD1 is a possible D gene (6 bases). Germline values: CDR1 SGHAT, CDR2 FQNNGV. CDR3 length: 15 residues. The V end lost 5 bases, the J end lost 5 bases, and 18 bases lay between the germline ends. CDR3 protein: CASSPTGGGLTEAFF. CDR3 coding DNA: TGTGCCAGCAGCCCGACAGGAGGTGGCTTGACTGAAGCTTTCTTT.

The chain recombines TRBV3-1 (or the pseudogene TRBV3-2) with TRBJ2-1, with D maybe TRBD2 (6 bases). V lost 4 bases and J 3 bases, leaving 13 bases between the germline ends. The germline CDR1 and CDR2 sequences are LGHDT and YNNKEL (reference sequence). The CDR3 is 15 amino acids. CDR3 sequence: CASSRTGAGYNEQFF. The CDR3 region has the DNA TGTGCCAGCAGCCGTACGGGAGCTGGCTACAATGAGCAGTTCTTC.

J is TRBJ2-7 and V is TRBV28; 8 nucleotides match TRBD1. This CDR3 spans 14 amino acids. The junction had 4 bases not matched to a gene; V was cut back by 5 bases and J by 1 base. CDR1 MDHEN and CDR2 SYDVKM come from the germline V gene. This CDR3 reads CASSATGGSYEQYF. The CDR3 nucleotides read TGTGCCAGCAGTGCTACAGGGGGGTCCTACGAGCAGTACTTC.

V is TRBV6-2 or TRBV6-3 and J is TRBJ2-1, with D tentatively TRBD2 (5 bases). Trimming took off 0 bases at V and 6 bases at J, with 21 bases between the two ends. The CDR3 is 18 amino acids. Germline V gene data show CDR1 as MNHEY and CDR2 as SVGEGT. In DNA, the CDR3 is TGTGCCAGCAGTTACTCGATTTGGGATGAGCGGACCCTCAATGAGCAGTTCTTC. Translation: CASSYSIWDERTLNEQFF.

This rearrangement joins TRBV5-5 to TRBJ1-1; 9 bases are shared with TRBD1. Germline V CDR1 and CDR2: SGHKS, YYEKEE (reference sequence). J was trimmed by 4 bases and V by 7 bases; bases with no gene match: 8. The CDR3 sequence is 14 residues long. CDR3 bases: TGTGCCAGCTGGAAACAGGGGGCAGGCACTGAAGCTTTCTTT. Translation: CASWKQGAGTEAFF.

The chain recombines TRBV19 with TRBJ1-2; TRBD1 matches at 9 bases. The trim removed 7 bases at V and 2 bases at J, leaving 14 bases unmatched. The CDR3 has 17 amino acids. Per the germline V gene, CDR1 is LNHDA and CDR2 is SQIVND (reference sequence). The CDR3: CASTGATGQGKNYGYTF. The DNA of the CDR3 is TGTGCCAGTACAGGCGCCACGGGACAGGGAAAGAACTATGGCTACACCTTC.

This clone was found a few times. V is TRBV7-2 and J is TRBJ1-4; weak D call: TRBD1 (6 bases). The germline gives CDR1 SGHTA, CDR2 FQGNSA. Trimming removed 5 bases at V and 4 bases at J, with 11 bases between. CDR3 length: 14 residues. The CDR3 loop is CASSPGQLNEKLFF. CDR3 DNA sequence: TGTGCCAGCAGCCCTGGACAGCTTAATGAAAAACTGTTTTTT. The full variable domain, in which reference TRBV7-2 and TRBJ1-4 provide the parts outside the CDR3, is GAGVSQSPSNKVTEKGKDVELRCDPISGHTALYWYRQSLGQGLEFLIYFQGNSAPDKSGLPSDRFSAERTGGSVSTLTIQRTQQEDSAVYLCASSPGQLNEKLFFGSGTQLSVL.

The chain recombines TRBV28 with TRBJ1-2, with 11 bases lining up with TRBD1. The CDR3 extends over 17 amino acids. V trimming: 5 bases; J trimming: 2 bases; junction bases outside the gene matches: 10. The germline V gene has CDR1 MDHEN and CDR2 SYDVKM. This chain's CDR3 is CASSRYRDRGLNYGYTF. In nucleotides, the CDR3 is TGTGCCAGCAGTCGATACCGGGACAGGGGGTTAAACTATGGCTACACCTTC.

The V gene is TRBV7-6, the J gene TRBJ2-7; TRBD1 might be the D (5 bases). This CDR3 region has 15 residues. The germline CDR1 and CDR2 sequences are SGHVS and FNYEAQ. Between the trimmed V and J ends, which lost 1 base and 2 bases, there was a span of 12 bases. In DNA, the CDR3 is TGTGCCAGCAGCTTAGATGTGGGGCTTCCCTACGAGCAGTACTTC. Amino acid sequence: CASSLDVGLPYEQYF.

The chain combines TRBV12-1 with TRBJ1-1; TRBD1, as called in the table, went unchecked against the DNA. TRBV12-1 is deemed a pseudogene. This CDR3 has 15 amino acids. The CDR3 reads CASSFEGVMNTEAFF. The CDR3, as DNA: TGTGCCAGCAGCTTTGAAGGGGTCATGAACACTGAAGCTTTCTTT.

The CDR3 here is CAARTGGNTIYF. The CDR3 DNA reads as TGTGCCGCCAGGACAGGAGGAAACACCATATATTTT. The V gene is TRBV28, the J gene TRBJ1-3; 7 bases fit TRBD1. Looked up from germline, CDR1 is MDHEN and CDR2 is SYDVKM. V was clipped by 11 bases and J by 4 bases; unmatched bases: 5. The CDR3 runs 12 residues.

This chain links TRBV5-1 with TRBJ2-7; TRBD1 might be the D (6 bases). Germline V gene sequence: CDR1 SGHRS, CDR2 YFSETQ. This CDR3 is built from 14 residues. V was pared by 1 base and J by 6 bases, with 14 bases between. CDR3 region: CASSLYIGQTEQYF. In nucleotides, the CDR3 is TGCGCCAGCAGCTTGTATATAGGACAGACCGAGCAGTACTTC.

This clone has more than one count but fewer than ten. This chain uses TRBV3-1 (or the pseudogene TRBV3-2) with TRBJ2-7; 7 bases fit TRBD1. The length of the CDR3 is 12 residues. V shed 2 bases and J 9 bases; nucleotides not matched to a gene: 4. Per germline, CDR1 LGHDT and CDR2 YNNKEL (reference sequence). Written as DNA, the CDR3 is TGTGCCAGCAGCCAAAGGACAGGAGGGCAGTACTTC. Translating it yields CASSQRTGGQYF.